This TCR beta chain emerged from a study of blood T cell repertoires in COVID-19. Study processing details: Using reference gene primer amplification, nucleated cell counts were estimated. Profiling relied on immunoSEQ multiplex PCR, and the TCRdb table lists in-frame clones only, not all of them. The D gene and trimming were derived from the DNA, and the V and J assignments and clone size from that table. Of around 320,000 clones listed, 87% are singletons. The CDR3 is made up of 13 amino acids. Germline V gene data show CDR1 as MRHNA and CDR2 as SNTAGT. Deletions cut 4 bases from V and 4 bases from J, with 10 bases between.

The gene calls are TRBV6-4 and TRBJ1-2; D call uncertain. The sequence was collected from a man younger than 30 with active or convalescent COVID-19. The sequenced sample was peripheral blood. CDR3 amino acids: CASSVTAIYGYTF. In nucleotides, the CDR3 is TGTGCCAGCAGTGTTACAGCCATCTATGGCTACACCTTC.